This TCR beta chain was sequenced in a study of patients and donors after allogeneic stem cell transplantation. This CDR3 is built from 11 residues. The germline V gene encodes CDR1 LNHNV and CDR2 YYDKDF (reference sequence). The V gene end was trimmed by 5 bases and the J gene end by 12 bases; junction bases not matched to a gene: 3. TCRdb analysed the RT-PCR reads with MiXCR anew, one entry per CDR3 protein. Of 57,000 or so distinct CDR3 sequences listed, approximately 12% are singletons. The TCR sequence derives from a human donor who was either an allogeneic HSCT recipient or a stem cell or donor lymphocyte infusion donor (not recorded which). It is not recorded whose cells these are; they may come from a transplant donor. The V call is TRBV15, the J call TRBJ2-1; TRBD2 matches at 8 bases. Sequenced material: blood, either unsorted or a sorted T cell fraction (not recorded which). The CDR3 DNA follows: TGTGCCACCAGCCGTAGCGGGGTGCAGTTCTTC. Residues: CATSRSGVQFF.